The 5 T cell receptor beta chains listed next were all sequenced from one sample in a study of regulatory T cells in long-lasting Graves disease. This sample's time point: newly diagnosed GD, antithyroid drugs for less than 3 months. Extracted RNA from PBMCs served as the source of the TCR library. With iRepertoire HTBI primers and Arm-PCR of CDR3 regions, TCR beta libraries were built. TCRdb passed the multiplex PCR reads through MiXCR, listing each CDR3 protein once. The top ten hold around 23% of the sample, which has fewer than 550,000 distinct CDR3 sequences, 16% seen once. The same data also contributed to another study, on T cells in Graves' hyperthyroidism and ophthalmopathy.

Material: peripheral blood mononuclear cells (PBMCs), obtained at new diagnosis, from a patient treated with antithyroid drugs. The receptors shown here come from a woman in her late teens or twenties with Graves disease.

This chain links TRBV29-1 with TRBJ2-7, with D maybe TRBD1 (5 bases). Between the trimmed V and J ends, which lost 7 bases and 6 bases, there was a span of 16 bases. Germline CDR1 is SQVTM and CDR2 is ANQGSEA. CDR3 size: 12 residues. The CDR3 DNA follows: TGCAGCGCCGTAGACGACAGTTTCGAGCAGTACTTC. It codes for CSAVDDSFEQYF.

J is TRBJ1-4 and V is TRBV6-5; D is ambiguous. V was pared by 1 base and J by 8 bases, with 14 bases between. Germline CDR1 is MNHEY and CDR2 is SVGAGI. The CDR3 has 15 residues. Written as DNA, the CDR3 is TGTGCCAGCAGTTACTTCGGGTCCTCCGAAGAAAAACTGTTTTTT. It translates to CASSYFGSSEEKLFF.

The chain combines TRBV27 with TRBJ2-5; tentatively, D is TRBD2 (5 bases). Per germline, CDR1 MNHEY and CDR2 SMNVEV (reference sequence). This CDR3 has 14 residues. Trimming pared 2 bases from V and 7 bases from J, leaving 14 bases between. DNA for the CDR3: TGTGCCAGCAGTTTAGGTCTTTTCGGAGGGACCCAGTACTTC. Translating gives CASSLGLFGGTQYF.

This clonotype was observed a handful of times. This rearrangement joins TRBV12-3 or TRBV12-4 to TRBJ1-1; TRBD1 is a possible D gene (5 bases). The CDR3 is 11 amino acids. Trimming left V 8 bases short and J 10 bases short, with 14 bases between. CDR3 region: CASGQGGGAFF. CDR3 nucleotides: TGTGCCAGCGGGCAGGGTGGTGGAGCTTTCTTT.

This clonotype was recorded many times. This chain uses TRBV9 with TRBJ1-1, with D hard to call. CDR1 is SGDLS and CDR2 is YYNGEE in the germline V gene. V lost 0 bases to trimming and J lost 0 bases, with 9 bases between them. The CDR3 loop spans 15 amino acids. The CDR3 loop is CASSVDGSLNTEAFF. The CDR3 DNA reads as TGTGCCAGCAGCGTAGATGGCAGCCTGAACACTGAAGCTTTCTTT.